These T cell receptor beta chains were read from a single sample in a study of control samples from healthy donors and cancer patients. TCRdb's table, derived via immunoSEQ multiplex PCR, lists solely in-frame clones and lacks some. The table lists 60,000 to 75,000 clones, 87% of them singletons. Sequencing was done on a sample of PBMCs. These receptors were taken from a woman between 45 and 60 years old with head and neck cancer. CDR3s include the opening cysteine and the closing phenylalanine or tryptophan. The D gene is left open where the match is weak. Clone size is not always given. Where it is, it says once, few, many or a class for expanded clones.

abundance	v_gene	j_gene	d_gene	CDR3aa	CDR3nt
-	TRBV29-1	TRBJ2-1	TRBD1	CSVELPPGQRANEQFF	TGCAGCGTTGAGTTACCCCCGGGACAGAGGGCCAATGAGCAGTTCTTC
-	TRBV6-5	TRBJ1-1	TRBD1	CASTDRKGEAFF	TGTGCCAGCACGGACAGGAAGGGTGAAGCTTTCTTT
-	TRBV7-8	TRBJ2-7	TRBD2	CASSLGSGGSSSYEQYF	TGTGCCAGCAGCTTAGGTAGCGGGGGCTCCAGCTCCTACGAGCAGTACTTC
-	TRBV6-2/TRBV6-3	TRBJ2-7	TRBD1	CASSRGGHEQYF	TGTGCCAGCAGCCGAGGGGGCCACGAGCAGTACTTC
-	TRBV27	TRBJ2-2	TRBD1	CASQQGRNTGELFF	TGTGCCAGCCAACAGGGGCGGAACACCGGGGAGCTGTTTTTT
-	TRBV27	TRBJ1-2	TRBD1	CASSLGQGRGGYTF	TGTGCCAGCAGTTTAGGACAGGGCCGCGGAGGCTACACCTTC
-	TRBV30	TRBJ1-2	TRBD1	CAWSVGQGAYGYTF	TGTGCCTGGAGTGTAGGACAGGGGGCCTATGGCTACACCTTC
-	TRBV3-1/TRBV3-2	TRBJ2-1	-	CASSQGYSIDEQFF	TGTGCCAGCAGCCAAGGGTATAGTATCGATGAGCAGTTCTTC
-	TRBV2	TRBJ1-1	-	CASSEWANTEAFF	TGTGCCAGCAGTGAATGGGCAAACACTGAAGCTTTCTTT
few	TRBV6-2/TRBV6-3	TRBJ1-5	-	CASSYLSRTQLGSNQPQHF	TGTGCCAGCAGTTATCTCTCCCGGACCCAGCTGGGGAGCAATCAGCCCCAGCATTTT
-	TRBV3-1/TRBV3-2	TRBJ2-5	-	CASKPGPSQETQYF	TGTGCCAGCAAACCGGGACCAAGTCAAGAGACCCAGTACTTC
once	TRBV6-1	TRBJ2-7	-	CASSDRPHSYEQYF	TGTGCCAGCAGTGATAGACCGCACTCCTACGAGCAGTACTTC
few	TRBV7-2	TRBJ1-5	-	CASSTGRTSNQPQHF	TGTGCCAGCAGCACGGGTCGCACTAGCAATCAGCCCCAGCATTTT
-	TRBV4-1	TRBJ1-1	-	CASSHEPRGARGAFF	TGCGCCAGCAGCCACGAGCCTCGTGGGGCTCGAGGGGCTTTCTTT
-	TRBV6-2/TRBV6-3	TRBJ2-2	-	CASSYSVGATGELFF	TGTGCCAGCAGTTACTCGGTCGGCGCCACCGGGGAGCTGTTTTTT
-	TRBV5-1	TRBJ1-4	TRBD1	CASSSTQGRGFEKLFF	TGCGCCAGCAGCTCGACACAGGGGAGAGGGTTTGAAAAACTGTTTTTT
-	TRBV7-3	TRBJ1-1	-	CASSLHGGATGTEAFF	TGTGCCAGCAGCTTACATGGAGGGGCAACAGGTACTGAAGCTTTCTTT
-	TRBV30	TRBJ2-2	-	CAWPIGTENTGELFF	TGTGCCTGGCCAATCGGGACGGAGAACACCGGGGAGCTGTTTTTT
-	TRBV19	TRBJ2-3	-	CASGTGPRTDTQYF	TGTGCCAGTGGTACGGGACCTCGCACAGATACGCAGTATTTT
-	TRBV3-1/TRBV3-2	TRBJ1-5	-	CASSQGYSNQPQHF	TGTGCCAGCAGCCAGGGCTATAGCAATCAGCCCCAGCATTTT
-	TRBV28	TRBJ2-5	-	CASSLRGGGTETQYF	TGTGCCAGCAGTTTAAGAGGGGGAGGGACGGAGACCCAGTACTTC
-	TRBV7-8	TRBJ1-2	-	CASSGGANYGYTF	TGTGCCAGTTCGGGGGGGGCCAACTATGGCTACACCTTC
-	TRBV28	TRBJ2-3	-	CASSLLVNQYF	TGTGCCAGCAGTTTATTAGTTAACCAGTATTTT
-	TRBV7-2	TRBJ2-7	-	CASSFNRNPQSSYEQYF	TGTGCCAGCAGCTTTAATCGCAACCCCCAAAGCTCCTACGAGCAGTACTTC
-	TRBV4-2	TRBJ2-3	-	CASSQLGGEGTDTQYF	TGTGCCAGCAGCCAATTGGGTGGGGAGGGCACAGATACGCAGTATTTT
-	TRBV19	TRBJ2-5	-	CASSIGGPGETQYF	TGTGCCAGTAGTATTGGGGGGCCGGGGGAGACCCAGTACTTC
-	TRBV6-2/TRBV6-3	TRBJ2-3	-	CASSKGLFTDTQYF	TGTGCCAGCAGTAAGGGACTTTTCACAGATACGCAGTATTTT
-	TRBV7-9	TRBJ1-1	-	CASSLVGGGAEAFF	TGTGCCAGCAGCTTAGTGGGGGGAGGAGCTGAAGCTTTCTTT
-	TRBV27	TRBJ2-2	-	CASSLGGVGELFF	TGTGCCAGCAGTTTAGGAGGGGTCGGGGAGCTGTTTTTT
once	TRBV7-9	TRBJ2-3	-	CASSLSVGPTDTQYF	TGTGCCAGCAGCCTTAGCGTTGGGCCCACAGATACGCAGTATTTT
once	TRBV11-1	TRBJ1-6	-	CASSLDTNSPLHF	TGTGCCAGCAGCTTGGACACTAATTCACCCCTCCACTTT
-	TRBV24-1	TRBJ2-1	TRBD1	CATSDGDRGQDNEQFF	TGTGCCACCAGTGATGGGGACAGGGGGCAAGACAATGAGCAGTTCTTC
-	TRBV5-6	TRBJ1-2	-	CASSLLGGAGGYTF	TGTGCCAGCAGCTTGTTGGGCGGCGCAGGGGGCTACACCTTC
-	TRBV28	TRBJ2-7	-	CASSFPKGAVGVTSYEQYF	TGTGCCAGCAGTTTCCCTAAAGGAGCCGTGGGGGTTACATCCTACGAGCAGTACTTC
-	TRBV30	TRBJ1-6	-	CAWSASDNSPLHF	TGTGCCTGGAGTGCCAGCGACAATTCACCCCTCCACTTT
-	TRBV28	TRBJ1-5	-	CASSIVGGTSNQPQHF	TGTGCCAGCAGTATCGTGGGAGGAACGAGCAATCAGCCCCAGCATTTT
-	TRBV18	TRBJ2-7	TRBD1	CASSPGDRRYEQYF	TGTGCCAGCTCACCAGGGGACAGGCGGTACGAGCAGTACTTC
once	TRBV27	TRBJ2-3	-	CASSLRIWGGSTDTQYF	TGTGCCAGCAGTTTGCGAATCTGGGGCGGGAGCACAGATACGCAGTATTTT
-	TRBV30	TRBJ1-1	TRBD1	CAWSRGTYTEAFF	TGTGCCTGGAGCAGGGGGACCTACACTGAAGCTTTCTTT